The entry below describes one T cell receptor beta chain. Its cognate antigen has yet to be identified. No base quality values were provided; no much bigger clone lies one nucleotide off. The trim is 5 bases for V and 2 bases for J, with a gap of 13 bases between the germline ends. The CDR3 contains 14 residues, cysteine and phenylalanine counted. The CDR3 DNA has 42 bases and is translated from base 1. From the germline V gene, CDR1 is SGHRS and CDR2 is YFSETQ. This record belongs to a study of blood T cell repertoires in COVID-19 (dated by TCRdb to the early 2020s). As for the study more broadly: The collaborator samples originated in the United States, Italy and Spain and spanned the acute and convalescent phases of COVID-19. The prospective study material was composed of cDNA or gDNA derived from T cells, B-cell-depleted T cells, or PBMCs. Subjects who had been exposed to COVID-19, were actively infected with it, or had recovered from it provided the deeply sampled blood TCRbeta repertoires that made up the dataset. The repertoires were released in a freely available public database meant as a resource for research on the immune response to SARS-CoV-2. The samples were drawn from two sources: the first 160 participants of the ongoing ImmuneRACE study, and over 1,000 subjects contributed by 6 global collaborators. Sample metadata almost always included a de-identified subject ID, COVID-19 status, age in years and sex. Where HLA class I and class II types were available, the types were taken from metadata supplied by the sample provider, not from assay-based typing. What the work shows at the level of the full study, not this receptor alone: How much clinical and demographic metadata was included differed by source and by participant, and the metadata was provided uncurated.

TCRbeta CDR3 regions were amplified from genomic DNA using the immunoSEQ Assay, a bias-controlled multiplex PCR. Per the authors' processing: Nucleated cell counts per sample were estimated from amplification of reference gene primers within the assay. To quantify the absolute abundance of each unique TCRbeta CDR3 rearrangement, sequence reads were collapsed and filtered. Productive Simpson clonality was computed per sample as the square root of Simpson's diversity index over productive rearrangements. TCRdb's version of the immuneACCESS table is confined to in-frame rearrangements and falls short of the full clone set. An unresolved V gene accounts for under half of the shortfall where checked; the remainder is of unknown origin. For V, J and clone size, that table is used; D and trimming come from the DNA. In this sample the table shows 350,000 to 450,000 clones, approximately 89% of which occur a single time. The top ten clones comprise approximately 1.5% of the sample.

One collaborating source in Seattle enrolled patients during active infection and followed them longitudinally through the course of disease. The collaborating institutions used their own protocols to collect whole blood in K2EDTA tubes. For TCRbeta analysis, collaborators shipped samples as frozen whole blood, isolated PBMCs, or DNA extracted from either of those sample types. The sequenced sample was peripheral blood. The receptor chain draws on TRBV5-1 and TRBJ2-5; a weak D assignment points to TRBD1 (6 bases agree). The clonotype originates from a woman in her forties with COVID-19, enrolled during active disease. The encoded CDR3 is CASSYRTAQETQYF. DNA sequence: TGCGCCAGCAGTTACCGGACAGCACAAGAGACCCAGTACTTC. The CDR3, completed at both ends by the reference TRBV5-1 and TRBJ2-5 genes, gives the full variable domain KAGVTQTPRYLIKTRGQQVTLSCSPISGHRSVSWYQQTPGQGLQFLFEYFSETQRNKGNFPGRFSGRQFSNSRSEMNVSTLELGDSALYLCASSYRTAQETQYFGPGTRLLVL.